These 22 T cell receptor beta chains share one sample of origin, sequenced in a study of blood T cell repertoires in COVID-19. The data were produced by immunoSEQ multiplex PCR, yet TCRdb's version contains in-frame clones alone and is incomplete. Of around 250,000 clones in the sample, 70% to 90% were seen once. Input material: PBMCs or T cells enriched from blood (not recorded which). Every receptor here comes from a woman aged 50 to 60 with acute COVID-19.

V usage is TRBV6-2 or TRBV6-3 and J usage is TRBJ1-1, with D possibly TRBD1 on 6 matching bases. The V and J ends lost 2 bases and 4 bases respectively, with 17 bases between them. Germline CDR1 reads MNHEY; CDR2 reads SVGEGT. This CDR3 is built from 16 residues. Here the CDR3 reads CASSYPITGKGTEAFF. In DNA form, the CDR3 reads TGTGCCAGCAGTTACCCAATTACAGGGAAAGGCACTGAAGCTTTCTTT.

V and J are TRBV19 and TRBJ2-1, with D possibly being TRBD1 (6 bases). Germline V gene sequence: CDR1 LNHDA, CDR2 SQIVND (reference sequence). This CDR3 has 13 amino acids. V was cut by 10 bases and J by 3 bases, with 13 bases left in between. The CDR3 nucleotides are TGTGCCACTAAGGAACAGGGCTACAATGAGCAGTTCTTC. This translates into CATKEQGYNEQFF.

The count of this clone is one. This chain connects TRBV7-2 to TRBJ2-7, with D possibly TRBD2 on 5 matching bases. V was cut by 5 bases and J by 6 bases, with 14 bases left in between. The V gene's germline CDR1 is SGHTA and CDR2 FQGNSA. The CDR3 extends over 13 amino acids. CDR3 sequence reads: CASSEALGVEQYF. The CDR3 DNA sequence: TGTGCCAGCAGCGAAGCCCTCGGGGTCGAGCAGTACTTC. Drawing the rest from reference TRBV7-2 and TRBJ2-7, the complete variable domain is GAGVSQSPSNKVTEKGKDVELRCDPISGHTALYWYRQSLGQGLEFLIYFQGNSAPDKSGLPSDRFSAERTGGSVSTLTIQRTQQEDSAVYLCASSEALGVEQYFGPGTRLTVT.

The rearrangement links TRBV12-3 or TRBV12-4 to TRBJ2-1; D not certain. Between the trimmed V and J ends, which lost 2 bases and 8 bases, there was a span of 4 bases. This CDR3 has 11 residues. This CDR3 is CASSLSYEQFF. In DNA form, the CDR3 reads TGTGCCAGCAGTTTAAGCTATGAGCAGTTCTTC.

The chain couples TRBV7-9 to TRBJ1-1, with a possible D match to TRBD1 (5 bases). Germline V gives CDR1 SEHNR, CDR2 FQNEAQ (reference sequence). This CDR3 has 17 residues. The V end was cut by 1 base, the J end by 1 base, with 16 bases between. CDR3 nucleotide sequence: TGTGCCAGCAGCTTAGGTCCTCGTGGCCAGGGGAACACTGAAGCTTTCTTT. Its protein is CASSLGPRGQGNTEAFF.

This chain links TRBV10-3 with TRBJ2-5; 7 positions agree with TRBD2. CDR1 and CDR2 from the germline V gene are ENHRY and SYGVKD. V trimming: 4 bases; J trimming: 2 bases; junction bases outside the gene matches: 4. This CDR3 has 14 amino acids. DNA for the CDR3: TGTGCCATCAGTGGGTCCGGGAGGCAAGAGACCCAGTACTTC. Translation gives CAISGSGRQETQYF.

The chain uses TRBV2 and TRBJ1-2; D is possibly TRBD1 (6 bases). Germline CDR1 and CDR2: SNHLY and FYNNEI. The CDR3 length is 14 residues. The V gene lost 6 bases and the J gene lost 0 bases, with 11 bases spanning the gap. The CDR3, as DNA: TGTGCCAGCAGCCCCCAGGGGACTAACTATGGCTACACCTTC. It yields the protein CASSPQGTNYGYTF. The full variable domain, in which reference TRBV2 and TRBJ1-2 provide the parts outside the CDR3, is EPEVTQTPSHQVTQMGQEVILRCVPISNHLYFYWYRQILGQKVEFLVSFYNNEISEKSEIFDDQFSVERPDGSNFTLKIRSTKLEDSAMYFCASSPQGTNYGYTFGSGTRLTVV.

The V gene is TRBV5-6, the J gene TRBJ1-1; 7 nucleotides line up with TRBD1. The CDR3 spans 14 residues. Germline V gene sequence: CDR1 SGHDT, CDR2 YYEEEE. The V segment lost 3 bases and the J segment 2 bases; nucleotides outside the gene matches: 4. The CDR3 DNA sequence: TGTGCCAGCAGCTCCATAGGGGGCAACACTGAAGCTTTCTTT. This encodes CASSSIGGNTEAFF.

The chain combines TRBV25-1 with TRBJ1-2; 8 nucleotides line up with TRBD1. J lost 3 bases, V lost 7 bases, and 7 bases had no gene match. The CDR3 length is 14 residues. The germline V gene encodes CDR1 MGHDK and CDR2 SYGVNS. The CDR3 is CASTPGQDHYGYTF. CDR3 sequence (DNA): TGTGCCAGCACCCCGGGACAGGACCACTATGGCTACACCTTC.

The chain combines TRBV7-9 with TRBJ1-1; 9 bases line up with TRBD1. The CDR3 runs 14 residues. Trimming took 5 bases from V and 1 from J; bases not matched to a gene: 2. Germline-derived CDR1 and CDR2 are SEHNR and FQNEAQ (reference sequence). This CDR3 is CASSRGQGNTEAFF. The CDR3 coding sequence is TGTGCCAGCAGCCGGGGACAGGGGAACACTGAAGCTTTCTTT.

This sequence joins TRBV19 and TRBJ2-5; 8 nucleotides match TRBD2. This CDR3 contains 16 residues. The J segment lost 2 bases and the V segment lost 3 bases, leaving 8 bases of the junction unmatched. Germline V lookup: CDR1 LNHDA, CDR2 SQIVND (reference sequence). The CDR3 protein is CASSMRGALSQETQYF. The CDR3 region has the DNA TGTGCCAGTAGTATGCGGGGGGCGCTGAGTCAAGAGACCCAGTACTTC.

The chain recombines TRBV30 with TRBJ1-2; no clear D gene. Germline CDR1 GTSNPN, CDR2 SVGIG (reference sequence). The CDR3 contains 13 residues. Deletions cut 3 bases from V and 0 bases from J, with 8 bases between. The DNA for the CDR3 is TGTGCCTGGAGGACTCAAACTAACTATGGCTACACCTTC. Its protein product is CAWRTQTNYGYTF.

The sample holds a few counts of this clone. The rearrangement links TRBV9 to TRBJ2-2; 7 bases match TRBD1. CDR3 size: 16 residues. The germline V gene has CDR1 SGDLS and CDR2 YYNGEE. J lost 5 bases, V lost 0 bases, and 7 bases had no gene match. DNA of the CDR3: TGTGCCAGCAGCGTAGGAGGGGGCCTGAAGACCGGGGAGCTGTTTTTT. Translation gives CASSVGGGLKTGELFF.

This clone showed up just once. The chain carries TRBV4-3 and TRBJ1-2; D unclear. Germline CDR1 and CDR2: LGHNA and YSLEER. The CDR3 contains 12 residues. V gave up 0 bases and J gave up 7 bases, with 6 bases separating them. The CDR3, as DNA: TGCGCCAGCAGCCAAGATTCGGGTGGCTACACCTTC. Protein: CASSQDSGGYTF.

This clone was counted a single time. The DNA for the CDR3 is TGTGCCAGCAGCGTTTGGACAGGGGAAGGCGAGCAGTACTTC. Its translation: CASSVWTGEGEQYF. The chain links TRBV9 to TRBJ2-7; TRBD1 matches at 9 bases. CDR1 and CDR2 from the germline V gene are SGDLS and YYNGEE. Trimming at V came to 2 bases and at J to 6 bases, leaving 6 bases not matched to a gene. This CDR3 has 14 residues.

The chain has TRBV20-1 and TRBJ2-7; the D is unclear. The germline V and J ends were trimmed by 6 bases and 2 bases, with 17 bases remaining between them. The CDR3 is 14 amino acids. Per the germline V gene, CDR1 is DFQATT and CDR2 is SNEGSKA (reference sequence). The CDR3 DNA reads TGCAGTGCCAGTAGGAGCGCCGGAGCCTACGAGCAGTACTTC. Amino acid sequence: CSASRSAGAYEQYF.

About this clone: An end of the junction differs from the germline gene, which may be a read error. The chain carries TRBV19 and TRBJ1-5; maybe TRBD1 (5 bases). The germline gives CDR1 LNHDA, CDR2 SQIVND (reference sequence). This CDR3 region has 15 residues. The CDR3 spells CATSVGSGFDQPRHF. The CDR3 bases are TGTGCCACCTCTGTAGGGTCAGGGTTCGATCAGCCCCGGCATTTT.

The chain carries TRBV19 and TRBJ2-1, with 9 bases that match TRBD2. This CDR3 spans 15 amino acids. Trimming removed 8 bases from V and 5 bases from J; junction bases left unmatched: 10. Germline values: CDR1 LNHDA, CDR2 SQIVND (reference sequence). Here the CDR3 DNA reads TGTGCCAGTCGCGGCCTAGCGGGGCCTCACAATGAGCAGTTCTTC. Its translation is CASRGLAGPHNEQFF.

The CDR3 here is CASSLGGQGWGEKLFF. CDR3 nucleotides: TGTGCCAGCAGCTTAGGGGGACAGGGCTGGGGTGAAAAACTGTTTTTT. The chain combines TRBV7-9 with TRBJ1-4; TRBD1 aligns across 9 bases. Germline V lookup: CDR1 SEHNR, CDR2 FQNEAQ (reference sequence). With V trimmed by 1 base and J by 7 bases, 7 bases remained unmatched. There are 16 residues in the CDR3.

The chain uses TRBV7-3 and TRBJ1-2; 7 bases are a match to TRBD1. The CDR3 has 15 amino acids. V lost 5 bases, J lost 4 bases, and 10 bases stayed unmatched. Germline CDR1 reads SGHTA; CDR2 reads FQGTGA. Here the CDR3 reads CASSPGTDIGYGYTF. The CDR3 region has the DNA TGTGCCAGCAGCCCAGGGACAGATATAGGCTATGGCTACACCTTC.

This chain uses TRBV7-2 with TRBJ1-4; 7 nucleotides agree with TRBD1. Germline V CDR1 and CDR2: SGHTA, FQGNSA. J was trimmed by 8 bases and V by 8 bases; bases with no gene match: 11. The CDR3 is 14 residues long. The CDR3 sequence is CASGDREAGEKLFF. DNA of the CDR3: TGTGCCAGCGGTGACAGGGAGGCTGGAGAAAAACTGTTTTTT.

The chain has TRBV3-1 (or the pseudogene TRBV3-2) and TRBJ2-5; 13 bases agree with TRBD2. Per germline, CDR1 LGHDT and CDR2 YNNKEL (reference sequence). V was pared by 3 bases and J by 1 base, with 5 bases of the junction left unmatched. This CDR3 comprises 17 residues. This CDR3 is CASSHLRLAGGQETQYF. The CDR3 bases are TGTGCCAGCAGCCACCTGAGACTAGCGGGGGGCCAAGAGACCCAGTACTTC.